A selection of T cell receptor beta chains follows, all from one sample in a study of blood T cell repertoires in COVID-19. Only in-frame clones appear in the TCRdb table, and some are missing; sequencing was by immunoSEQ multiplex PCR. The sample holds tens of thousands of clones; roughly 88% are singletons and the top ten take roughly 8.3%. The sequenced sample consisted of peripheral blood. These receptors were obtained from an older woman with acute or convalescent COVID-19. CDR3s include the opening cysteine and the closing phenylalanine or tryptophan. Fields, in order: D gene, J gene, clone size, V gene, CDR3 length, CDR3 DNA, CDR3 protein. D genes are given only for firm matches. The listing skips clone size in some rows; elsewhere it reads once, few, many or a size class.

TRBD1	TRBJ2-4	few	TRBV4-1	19	TGCGCCAGCAGCCAAGAACGGGGGACAGGGACTCTAGCCAAAAACATTCAGTACTTC	CASSQERGTGTLAKNIQYF
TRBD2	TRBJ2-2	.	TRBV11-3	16	TGTGCCAGCAGCCCCCTCAGCGGGGGGGCGACCGGGGAGCTGTTTTTT	CASSPLSGGATGELFF
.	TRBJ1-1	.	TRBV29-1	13	TGCAGCGTTGTTGGCGGGTCCAGGACTGAAGCTTTCTTT	CSVVGGSRTEAFF
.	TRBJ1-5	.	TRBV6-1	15	TGTGCCAGCAGTGAAGTAGTGGGGGCAAATCAGCCCCAGCATTTT	CASSEVVGANQPQHF
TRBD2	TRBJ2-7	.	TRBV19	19	TGTGCCAGTAGTCCCTACCCCAGCGGACTAGCGGGGGCCACCTACGAGCAGTACTTC	CASSPYPSGLAGATYEQYF
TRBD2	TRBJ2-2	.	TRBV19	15	TGTGCCAGTCTAGCGGGGGGCGTGTACACCGGGGAGCTGTTTTTT	CASLAGGVYTGELFF
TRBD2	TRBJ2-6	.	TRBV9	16	TGTGCCAGCAGCGTACAGGGAGGGTCTGGGGCCAACGTCCTGACTTTC	CASSVQGGSGANVLTF
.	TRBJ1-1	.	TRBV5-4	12	TGTGCCAGCAGCCGAATAGGGGCTGAAGCTTTCTTT	CASSRIGAEAFF
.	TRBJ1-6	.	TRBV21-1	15	TGTGCCAGCAGTCCCGGACAGGGCGGTAATTCACCCCTCCACTTT	CASSPGQGGNSPLHF
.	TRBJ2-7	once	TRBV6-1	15	TGTGCCAGCAGTGAAGCAGGGGTCCACACCTACGAGCAGTACTTC	CASSEAGVHTYEQYF
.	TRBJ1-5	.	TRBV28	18	TGTGCCAGCAGTCGCAGTATTCGGGGGGGTTATAGCAATCAGCCCCAGCATTTT	CASSRSIRGGYSNQPQHF
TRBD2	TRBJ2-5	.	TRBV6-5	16	TGTGCCAGCAGTTATCGATCTTCGGGAGCGGGGGAGACCCAGTACTTC	CASSYRSSGAGETQYF
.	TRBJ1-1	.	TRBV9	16	TGTGCCAGCAGCGTAGACCCAACAGGGAAGGGCACTGAAGCTTTCTTT	CASSVDPTGKGTEAFF
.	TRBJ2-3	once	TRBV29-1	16	TGCAGCGTTGCAGGGGACCTTAGGTGGGGTACAGATACGCAGTATTTT	CSVAGDLRWGTDTQYF
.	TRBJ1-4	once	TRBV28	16	TGTGCCAGCAGTTCCTCAAGGGGGTTAACTAATGAAAAACTGTTTTTT	CASSSSRGLTNEKLFF
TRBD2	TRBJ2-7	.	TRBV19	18	TGTGCCAGTAGTCCAAGGACTAGCGGGAGGGCCATACGTTCCGAGCAGTACTTC	CASSPRTSGRAIRSEQYF
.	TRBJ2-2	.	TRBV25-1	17	TGTGCCAGCAGTATCGGGGCGGCAGGGGCGAACACCGGGGAGCTGTTTTTT	CASSIGAAGANTGELFF
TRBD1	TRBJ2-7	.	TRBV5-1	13	TGCGCCAGCAGCACTGACAGGGGTGGCGAGCAGTACTTC	CASSTDRGGEQYF
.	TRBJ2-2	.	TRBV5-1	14	TGCGCCAGCAGCTTTACAGTCAACACCGGGGAGCTGTTTTTT	CASSFTVNTGELFF
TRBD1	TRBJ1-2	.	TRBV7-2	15	TGTGCCAGCAGCGGGCCGACAGGGATGAGCTATGGCTACACCTTC	CASSGPTGMSYGYTF
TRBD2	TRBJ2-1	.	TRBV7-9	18	TGTGCCAGCAGCCCTAGCCCCGTAGCGGGAGGGCCCAGGAATGAGCAGTTCTTC	CASSPSPVAGGPRNEQFF
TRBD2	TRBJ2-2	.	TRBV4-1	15	TGCGCCAGCAGCCAAGCGAACGGGGGGTCCGGGGAGCTGTTTTTT	CASSQANGGSGELFF
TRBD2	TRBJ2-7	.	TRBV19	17	TGTGCCAGTAGTCCCGACTCTCTAGCGGGGCTAGACTACGAGCAGTACTTC	CASSPDSLAGLDYEQYF
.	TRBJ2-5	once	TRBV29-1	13	TGCAGCCTAAACCGGGATATCGTGGGGACCCAGTACTTC	CSLNRDIVGTQYF
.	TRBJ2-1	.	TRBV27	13	TGTGCCAGCAGTCAGGGTTTTTACAATGAGCAGTTCTTC	CASSQGFYNEQFF
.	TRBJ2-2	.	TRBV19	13	TGTGCCAGTAGTCTGTTAGCTGTCGGGGAGCTGTTTTTT	CASSLLAVGELFF
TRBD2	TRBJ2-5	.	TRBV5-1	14	TGCGCCAGCAGCTTGGAGGGACTAGCGGGGCCCCCATACTTC	CASSLEGLAGPPYF
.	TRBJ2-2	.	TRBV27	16	TGTGCCAGCAGACCTCGGGACAATGAGAACACCGGGGAGCTGTTTTTT	CASRPRDNENTGELFF
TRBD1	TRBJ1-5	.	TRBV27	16	TGTGCCAGCAGACACGACCGGTTAACAGGGGATCAGCCCCAGCATTTT	CASRHDRLTGDQPQHF
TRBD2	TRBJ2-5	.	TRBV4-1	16	TGCGCCAGCAGCCAGACTAGCGGGGGAACCCAAGAGACCCAGTACTTC	CASSQTSGGTQETQYF
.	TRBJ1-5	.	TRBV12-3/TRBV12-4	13	TGTGCCAGCAGTTTAGGTGGAGGCCAGCCCCAGCATTTT	CASSLGGGQPQHF
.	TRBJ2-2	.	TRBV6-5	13	TGTGCCAGCAGACCCATAGAGGTGCGGGAGCTGTTTTTT	CASRPIEVRELFF
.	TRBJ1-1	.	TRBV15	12	TGTGCCACCAGCAACAGGGTCACTGAAGCTTTCTTT	CATSNRVTEAFF
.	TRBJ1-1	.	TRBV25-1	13	TGTGCCAGCAGGGACAGTCTGAACACTGAAGCTTTCTTT	CASRDSLNTEAFF
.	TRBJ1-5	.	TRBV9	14	TGTGCCAGCAGTCTACAGGGAGAGAATCAGCCCCAGCATTTT	CASSLQGENQPQHF
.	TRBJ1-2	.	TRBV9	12	TGTGCCAGCAGCGTAGGAGACTATGGCTACACCTTC	CASSVGDYGYTF
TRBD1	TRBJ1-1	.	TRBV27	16	TGTGCCAGCCTACAACCCGGGACAGGACATAACACTGAAGCTTTCTTT	CASLQPGTGHNTEAFF
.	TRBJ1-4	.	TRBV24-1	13	TGTGCCACCAGTGATTTAATTCGGGGAAAACTGTTTTTT	CATSDLIRGKLFF
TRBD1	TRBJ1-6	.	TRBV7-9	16	TGTGCCAGCAGCCACCAACAGGGGGCGCGAAATTCACCCCTCCACTTT	CASSHQQGARNSPLHF
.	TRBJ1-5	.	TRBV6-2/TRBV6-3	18	TGTGCCAGCAGTTACTCGATCTGGGCAGGGAATAGCAATCAGCCCCAGCATTTT	CASSYSIWAGNSNQPQHF
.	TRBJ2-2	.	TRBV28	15	TGTGCCAGCAGTTCCCCAGGGGAAACCACCGGGGAGCTGTTTTTT	CASSSPGETTGELFF
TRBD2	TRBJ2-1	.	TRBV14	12	TGTGCCAGCAGCCAAGGTGGGACTAGCCAGTTCTTC	CASSQGGTSQFF
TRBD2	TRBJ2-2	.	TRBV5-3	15	TGTGCCAGAAGCGGACTAGCGGGGAACACCGGGGAGCTGTTTTTT	CARSGLAGNTGELFF
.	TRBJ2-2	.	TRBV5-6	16	TGTGCCAGCAGCTTGTCGGGACACCCCACCTCCGGGGAGCTGTTTTTT	CASSLSGHPTSGELFF
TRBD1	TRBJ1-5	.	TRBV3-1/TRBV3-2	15	TGTGCCAGCAGCCCCCGGACAGGGGTGGATCAGCCCCAGCATTTT	CASSPRTGVDQPQHF
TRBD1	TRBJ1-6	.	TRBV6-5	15	TGTGCCAGCAGTATCTCCGGGACAGAAACTTCACCCCTCCACTTT	CASSISGTETSPLHF
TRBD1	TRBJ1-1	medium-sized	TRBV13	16	TGTGCCAGCAGGGAAATTTCGACAGGGAGCCACACTGAAGCTTTCTTT	CASREISTGSHTEAFF
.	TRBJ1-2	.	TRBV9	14	TGTGCCAGCAGCGCTGGGGACGGGGGATATGGCTACACCTTC	CASSAGDGGYGYTF
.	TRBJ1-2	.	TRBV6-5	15	TGTGCCAGCAGGAAATGGGAGACTCTTAACTATGGCTACACCTTC	CASRKWETLNYGYTF
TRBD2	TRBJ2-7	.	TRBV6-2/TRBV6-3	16	TGTGCCAGCAGTTACCCAGCGGGAGTCAAATACTACGAGCAGTACTTC	CASSYPAGVKYYEQYF
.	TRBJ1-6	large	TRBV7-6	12	TGTGCCAGCAGCTTAGGGGAGACGCCCCTCCACTTT	CASSLGETPLHF
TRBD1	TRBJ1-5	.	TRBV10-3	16	TGTGCCATCAGTGAGGCGGACAGGGGGAAGGCTCAGCCCCAGCATTTT	CAISEADRGKAQPQHF
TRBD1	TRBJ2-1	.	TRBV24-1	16	TGTGCCACCAGTGACCCTGACAGGGGGCTTTACAATGAGCAGTTCTTC	CATSDPDRGLYNEQFF
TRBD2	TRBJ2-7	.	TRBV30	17	TGTGCCTGGAGTCGGGGGGGCTCGCGGGACGTGGGGTACGAGCAGTACTTC	CAWSRGGSRDVGYEQYF